The 5 T cell receptor beta chains presented below share a single source sample, sequenced in a study of T cells expressing NK-cell markers. TCRdb reprocessed the 5' RACE reads, keeping one entry per CDR3 protein, no DNA. The sample totals a few hundred thousand distinct CDR3 sequences; its top ten clones hold under 6.5%. The sample taken for sequencing was blood T cells: a sorted CD56 or NKG2C T cell subset, CD4+ or CD8+ T cells, or bulk PBMC T cells (not recorded which). The receptors here all came from a man aged 18 to 69 in good health.

V gene TRBV20-1 combines with J gene TRBJ1-4. The CDR3 sequence is 12 residues long. Germline V gene sequence: CDR1 DFQATT, CDR2 SNEGSKA (reference sequence). CDR3 loop: CSAAGGWEKLFF.

The rearrangement joins TRBV12-3 or TRBV12-4 to TRBJ1-5; TCRdb's D call of TRBD1 is untestable without DNA. The length of the CDR3 is 16 residues. The CDR3: CASTFGQGRDNQPQHF.

This chain links TRBV29-1 with TRBJ2-7; TCRdb selects TRBD2, and the lack of DNA leaves this call unchecked. The V gene's germline CDR1 is SQVTM and CDR2 ANQGSEA. This CDR3 spans 15 amino acids. CDR3 in amino acids: CSVASGVRSSYEQYF.

The rearrangement joins TRBV5-6 to TRBJ1-4; TCRdb designates TRBD1, a call that cannot be tested without DNA. This CDR3 comprises 14 residues. From germline, CDR1 is SGHDT and CDR2 YYEEEE. The CDR3 region is CASSLGQGDEKLFF.

V is TRBV7-2 and J is TRBJ2-2; without DNA, the TCRdb call of TRBD2 cannot be checked. The length of the CDR3 is 16 residues. Per germline, CDR1 SGHTA and CDR2 FQGNSA. CDR3 sequence: CASSLDGTSSTGELFF.